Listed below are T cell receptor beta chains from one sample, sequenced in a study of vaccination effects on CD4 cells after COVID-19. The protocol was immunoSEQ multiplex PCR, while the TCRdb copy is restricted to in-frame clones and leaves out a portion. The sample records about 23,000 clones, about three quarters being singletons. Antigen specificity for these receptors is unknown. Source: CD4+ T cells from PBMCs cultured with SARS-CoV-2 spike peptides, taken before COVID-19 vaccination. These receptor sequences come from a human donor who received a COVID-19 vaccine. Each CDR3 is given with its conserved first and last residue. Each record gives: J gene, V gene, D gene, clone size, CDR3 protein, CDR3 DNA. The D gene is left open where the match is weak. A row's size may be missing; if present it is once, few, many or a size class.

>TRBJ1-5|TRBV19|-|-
CASSMTGPNQPQHF
TGTGCCAGTAGTATGACAGGCCCCAATCAGCCCCAGCATTTT
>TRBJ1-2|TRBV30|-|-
CAWRLRGGDYGYTF
TGTGCCTGGAGGTTAAGGGGGGGGGACTATGGCTACACCTTC
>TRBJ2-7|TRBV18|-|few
CASSPLIPSSSYEQYF
TGTGCCAGCTCACCACTTATCCCGAGTAGCTCCTACGAGCAGTACTTC
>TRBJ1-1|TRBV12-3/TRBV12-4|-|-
CASSLEGNTEAFF
TGTGCCAGCAGTTTAGAGGGGAACACTGAAGCTTTCTTT
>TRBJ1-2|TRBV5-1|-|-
CASSLAGSDGYTF
TGCGCCAGCAGCCTTGCCGGGAGCGATGGCTACACCTTC
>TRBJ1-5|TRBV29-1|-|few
CSVGDGGMQPQHF
TGCAGCGTGGGGGACGGCGGAATGCAGCCCCAGCATTTT
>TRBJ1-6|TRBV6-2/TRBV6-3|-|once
CASSYLSQGENSPLHF
TGTGCCAGCAGTTACCTTTCGCAGGGAGAGAATTCACCCCTCCACTTT
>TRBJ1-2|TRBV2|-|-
CASSEKGGYGYTF
TGTGCCAGCAGTGAAAAGGGAGGCTATGGCTACACCTTC
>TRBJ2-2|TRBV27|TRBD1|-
CASSLRTGRNTGELFF
TGTGCCAGCAGTTTACGGACAGGGAGGAACACCGGGGAGCTGTTTTTT
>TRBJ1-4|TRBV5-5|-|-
CASSRVGSTNEKLFF
TGTGCCAGCAGCCGGGTCGGGTCAACTAATGAAAAACTGTTTTTT
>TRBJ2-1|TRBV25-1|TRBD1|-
CASSFQQGVRDEQFF
TGTGCCAGCAGTTTCCAACAGGGGGTTCGGGATGAGCAGTTCTTC
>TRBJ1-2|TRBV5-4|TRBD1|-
CASSYTRTGGNGYTF
TGTGCCAGCAGCTACACAAGGACAGGGGGAAATGGCTACACCTTC
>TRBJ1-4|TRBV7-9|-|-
CASSVGIGFEYGTNEKLFF
TGTGCCAGCAGCGTAGGGATCGGGTTCGAGTATGGAACTAATGAAAAACTGTTTTTT
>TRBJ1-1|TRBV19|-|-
CASSAGLTGNTEAFF
TGTGCCAGTAGTGCGGGTCTAACAGGGAATACTGAAGCTTTCTTT
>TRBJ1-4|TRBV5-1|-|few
CASSLGGRLSTNEKLFF
TGCGCCAGCAGCTTGGGAGGGAGGCTTTCAACTAATGAAAAACTGTTTTTT
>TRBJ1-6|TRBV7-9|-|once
CASSLSGPGPNSPLHF
TGTGCCAGCAGCTTGAGTGGGCCAGGGCCCAATTCACCCCTCCACTTT
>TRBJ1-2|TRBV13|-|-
CASSPGHNNYGYTF
TGTGCCAGCAGCCCGGGACATAATAACTATGGCTACACCTTC
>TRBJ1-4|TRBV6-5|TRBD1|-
CASTSGQGKLFF
TGTGCCAGCACCAGCGGACAGGGTAAACTGTTTTTT
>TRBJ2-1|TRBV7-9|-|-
CASRLQSANNEQFF
TGTGCCAGCAGATTGCAATCCGCTAACAATGAGCAGTTCTTC
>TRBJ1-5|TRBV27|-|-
CASSSVGGAQHF
TGTGCCAGCAGTTCCGTAGGAGGGGCCCAGCATTTT
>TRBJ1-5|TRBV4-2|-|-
CASSSIGANQPQHF
TGTGCCAGCAGCTCCATTGGGGCCAATCAGCCCCAGCATTTT
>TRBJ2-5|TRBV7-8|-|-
CASSTNQETQYF
TGTGCCAGCAGCACGAACCAAGAGACCCAGTACTTC
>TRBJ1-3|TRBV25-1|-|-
CASSELAGANSGNTIYF
TGTGCCAGCAGTGAATTGGCAGGGGCCAACTCTGGAAACACCATATATTTT
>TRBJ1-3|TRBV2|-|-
CASSGSRNGNTIYF
TGTGCCAGCAGTGGGAGTAGGAATGGAAACACCATATATTTT
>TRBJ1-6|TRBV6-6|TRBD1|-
CASSHGQGESPLHF
TGTGCCAGCAGTCACGGACAGGGGGAGTCACCCCTCCACTTT
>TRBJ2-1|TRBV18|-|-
CASSPAIRQSYNEQFF
TGTGCCAGCTCACCTGCAATCCGACAATCCTACAATGAGCAGTTCTTC
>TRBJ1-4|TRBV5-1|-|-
CASSSTATNEKLFF
TGCGCCAGCAGCTCGACAGCAACTAATGAAAAACTGTTTTTT
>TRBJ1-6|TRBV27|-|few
CASSLSAVMGNSPLHF
TGTGCCAGCAGTTTATCGGCAGTCATGGGTAATTCACCCCTCCACTTT
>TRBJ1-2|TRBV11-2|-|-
CASSLVLSGEGYTF
TGTGCCAGCAGCTTAGTATTGTCTGGGGAAGGCTACACCTTC